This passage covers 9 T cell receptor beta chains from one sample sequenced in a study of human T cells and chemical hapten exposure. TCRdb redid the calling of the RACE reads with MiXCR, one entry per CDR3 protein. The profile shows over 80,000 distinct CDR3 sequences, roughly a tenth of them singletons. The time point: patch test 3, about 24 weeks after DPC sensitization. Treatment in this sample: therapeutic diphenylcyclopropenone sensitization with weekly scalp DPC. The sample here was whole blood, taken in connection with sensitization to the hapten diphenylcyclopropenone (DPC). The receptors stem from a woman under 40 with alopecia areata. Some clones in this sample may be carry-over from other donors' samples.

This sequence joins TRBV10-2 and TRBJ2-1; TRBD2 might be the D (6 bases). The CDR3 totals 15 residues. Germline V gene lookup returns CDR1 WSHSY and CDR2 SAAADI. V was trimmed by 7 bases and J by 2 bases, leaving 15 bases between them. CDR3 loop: CASTARGGTYNEQFF. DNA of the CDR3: TGCGCCAGCACAGCGCGAGGCGGGACCTACAATGAGCAGTTCTTC.

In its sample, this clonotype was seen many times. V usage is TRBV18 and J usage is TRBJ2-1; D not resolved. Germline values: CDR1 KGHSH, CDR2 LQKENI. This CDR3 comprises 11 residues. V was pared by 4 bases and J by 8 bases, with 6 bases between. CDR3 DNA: TGTGCCAGCTCACGGGCGGATGAGCAGTTCTTC. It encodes CASSRADEQFF.

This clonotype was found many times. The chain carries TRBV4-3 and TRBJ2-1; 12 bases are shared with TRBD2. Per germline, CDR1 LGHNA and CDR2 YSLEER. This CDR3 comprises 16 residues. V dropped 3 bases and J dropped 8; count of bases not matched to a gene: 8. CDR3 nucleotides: TGCGCCAGCAGCCAGGCCCTAGCGGGAGGGCCCGATGAGCAGTTCTTC. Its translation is CASSQALAGGPDEQFF.

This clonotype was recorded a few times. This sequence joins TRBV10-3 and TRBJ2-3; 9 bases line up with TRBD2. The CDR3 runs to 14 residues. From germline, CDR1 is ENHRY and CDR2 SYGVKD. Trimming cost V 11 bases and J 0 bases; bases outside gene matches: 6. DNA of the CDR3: TGTGCCGTTCGACTAGCGGCTAGCACAGATACGCAGTATTTT. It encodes CAVRLAASTDTQYF.

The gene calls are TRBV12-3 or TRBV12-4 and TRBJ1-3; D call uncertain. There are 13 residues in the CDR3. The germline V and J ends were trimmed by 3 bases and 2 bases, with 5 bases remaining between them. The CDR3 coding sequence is TGTGCCAGCAGTTTGTCAGCTGGAAACACCATATATTTT. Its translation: CASSLSAGNTIYF.

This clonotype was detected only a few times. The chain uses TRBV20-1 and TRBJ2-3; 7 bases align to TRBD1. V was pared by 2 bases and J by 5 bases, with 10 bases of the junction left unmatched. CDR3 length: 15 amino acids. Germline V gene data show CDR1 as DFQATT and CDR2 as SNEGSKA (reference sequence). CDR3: CSARLGTELGDTQYF. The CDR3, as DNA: TGCAGTGCTAGATTGGGGACAGAACTAGGAGATACGCAGTATTTT.

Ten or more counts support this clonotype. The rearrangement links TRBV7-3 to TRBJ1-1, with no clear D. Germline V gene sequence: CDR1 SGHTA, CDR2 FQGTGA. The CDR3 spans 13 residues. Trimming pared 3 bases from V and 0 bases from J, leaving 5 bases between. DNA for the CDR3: TGTGCCAGCAGCTTCACTATGAACACTGAAGCTTTCTTT. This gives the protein CASSFTMNTEAFF.

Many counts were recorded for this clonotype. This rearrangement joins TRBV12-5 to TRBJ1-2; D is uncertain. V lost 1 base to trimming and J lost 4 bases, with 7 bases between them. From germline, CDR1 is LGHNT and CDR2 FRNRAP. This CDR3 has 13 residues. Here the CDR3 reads CASGLDGRYGYTF. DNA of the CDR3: TGTGCTAGTGGTTTGGACGGCCGCTATGGCTACACCTTC. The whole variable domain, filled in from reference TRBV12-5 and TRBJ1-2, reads DARVTQTPRHKVTEMGQEVTMRCQPILGHNTVFWYRQTMMQGLELLAYFRNRAPLDDSGMPKDRFSAEMPDATLATLKIQPSEPRDSAVYFCASGLDGRYGYTFGSGTRLTVV.

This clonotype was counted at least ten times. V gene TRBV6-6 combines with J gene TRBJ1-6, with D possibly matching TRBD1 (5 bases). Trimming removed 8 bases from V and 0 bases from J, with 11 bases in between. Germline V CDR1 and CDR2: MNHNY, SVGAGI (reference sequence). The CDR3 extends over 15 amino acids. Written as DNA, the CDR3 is TGTGCCAGCGGCCGGGGGAGCTCCTATAATTCACCCCTCCACTTT. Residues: CASGRGSSYNSPLHF.